This T cell receptor beta chain was captured by sequencing in a study of T cell responses to AZD1222 COVID-19 vaccine. The CDR3 extends over 15 amino acids. Germline V gives CDR1 LNHDA, CDR2 SQIVND (reference sequence). Trimming took 4 bases from V and 5 from J; bases not matched to a gene: 9. Assay used: immunoSEQ multiplex PCR; TCRdb lists only in-frame clones, some missing. This sample has over 65,000 clones, with about 90% found just once. Study results and caveats: It was only five to seven AZD1222 recipients who were seropositive at baseline. Spike-specific TCR breadth and depth grew following two AZD1222 doses. Donors in the cohort were predominantly white British and more often female, and clonal diversity was possibly underestimated.

As regards this clone: The target antigen is unknown.

This chain connects TRBV19 to TRBJ1-2; 8 positions agree with TRBD1. This clonotype was sampled from an adult who received the AZD1222 COVID-19 vaccine. The sample in question was peripheral blood, obtained 28 days after the second AZD1222 dose. The chain's CDR3 is CASSRPGQERYGYTF. As DNA, the CDR3 is TGTGCCAGTAGTAGGCCGGGACAGGAAAGATATGGCTACACCTTC. Supplemented by reference TRBV19 and TRBJ1-2, the full variable domain reads DGGITQSPKYLFRKEGQNVTLSCEQNLNHDAMYWYRQDPGQGLRLIYYSQIVNDFQKGDIAEGYSVSREKKESFPLTVTSAQKNPTAFYLCASSRPGQERYGYTFGSGTRLTVV.